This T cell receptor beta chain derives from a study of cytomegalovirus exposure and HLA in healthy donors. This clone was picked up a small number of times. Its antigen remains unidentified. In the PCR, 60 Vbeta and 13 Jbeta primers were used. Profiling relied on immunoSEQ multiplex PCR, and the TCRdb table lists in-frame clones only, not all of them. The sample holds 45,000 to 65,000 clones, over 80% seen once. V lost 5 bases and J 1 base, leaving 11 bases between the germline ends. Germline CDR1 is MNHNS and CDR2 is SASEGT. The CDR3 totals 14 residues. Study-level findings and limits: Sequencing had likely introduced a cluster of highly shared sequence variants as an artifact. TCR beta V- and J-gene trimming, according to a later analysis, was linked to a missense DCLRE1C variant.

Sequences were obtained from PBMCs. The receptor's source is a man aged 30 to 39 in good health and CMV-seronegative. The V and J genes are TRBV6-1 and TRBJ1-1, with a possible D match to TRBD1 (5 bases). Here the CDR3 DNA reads TGTGCCAGCAGTCTCACCACAGGGAACACTGAAGCTTTCTTT. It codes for CASSLTTGNTEAFF.